Listed below are T cell receptor beta chains from one sample, sequenced in a study of shared clonotypes between healthy human individuals. The protocol was immunoSEQ multiplex PCR, while the TCRdb copy is restricted to in-frame clones and leaves out a portion. The sample yields around 500,000 clones, roughly 80% seen once. Source material: PBMCs. The source is a woman between 35 and 50 years old in good health. Some clones in this sample may be carry-over from other donors' samples. Each CDR3 is given with its conserved first and last residue. The order of the fields is V gene, D gene, J gene, clone size, CDR3 DNA, CDR3 protein. A D gene is named only where the DNA matches it firmly. For some rows the clone size is stated as once, few or many, or as a class when expanded; others skip it.

v_gene: TRBV5-4
d_gene: -
j_gene: TRBJ2-2
abundance: -
CDR3nt: TGTGCCAGCAGCTTGGGGCACGGGGAGCTGTTTTTT
CDR3aa: CASSLGHGELFF

v_gene: TRBV27
d_gene: TRBD2
j_gene: TRBJ2-1
abundance: -
CDR3nt: TGTGCCAGCAGGGAACTGGCTAGCGGGAGGGCCCCAAGGCAGTTCTTC
CDR3aa: CASRELASGRAPRQFF

v_gene: TRBV13
d_gene: TRBD1
j_gene: TRBJ1-2
abundance: -
CDR3nt: TGTGCCAGCAGAACGTCCGGGACAGCAAATGGCTACACCTTC
CDR3aa: CASRTSGTANGYTF

v_gene: TRBV19
d_gene: -
j_gene: TRBJ2-2
abundance: -
CDR3nt: TGTGCCAGTAAGATTACGGGACAACTCACCGGGGAGCTGTTTTTT
CDR3aa: CASKITGQLTGELFF

v_gene: TRBV7-8
d_gene: -
j_gene: TRBJ2-1
abundance: -
CDR3nt: TGTGCCAGCAGCCGAGACAGAAGCGATGAGCAGTTCTTC
CDR3aa: CASSRDRSDEQFF

v_gene: TRBV18
d_gene: -
j_gene: TRBJ2-5
abundance: -
CDR3nt: TGTGCCAGCTCACCGTCGGGGGCCGGGGGGACCCAGTACTTC
CDR3aa: CASSPSGAGGTQYF

v_gene: TRBV30
d_gene: -
j_gene: TRBJ1-6
abundance: -
CDR3nt: TGTGCCTGGAGTGTAGGAGAGGCCCTCCACTTT
CDR3aa: CAWSVGEALHF

v_gene: TRBV28
d_gene: -
j_gene: TRBJ2-7
abundance: once
CDR3nt: TGTGCCAGCAGTTTAGACCCGCATACCTACGAGCAGTACTTC
CDR3aa: CASSLDPHTYEQYF

v_gene: TRBV10-3
d_gene: -
j_gene: TRBJ2-2
abundance: -
CDR3nt: TGTGCCATCCAGGGGCGGTCCGGGGAGCTGTTTTTT
CDR3aa: CAIQGRSGELFF

v_gene: TRBV7-9
d_gene: -
j_gene: TRBJ2-1
abundance: many
CDR3nt: TGTGCCAGCAGCTTAGGGGGTCCGTACAATGAGCAGTTCTTC
CDR3aa: CASSLGGPYNEQFF

v_gene: TRBV28
d_gene: -
j_gene: TRBJ2-1
abundance: -
CDR3nt: TGTGCCAGCCGGAGCGATGAGCAGTTCTTC
CDR3aa: CASRSDEQFF

v_gene: TRBV7-9
d_gene: -
j_gene: TRBJ2-7
abundance: -
CDR3nt: TGTGCCAGCAGCCAAGAGGATTACTACGAGCAGTACTTC
CDR3aa: CASSQEDYYEQYF

v_gene: TRBV6-6
d_gene: -
j_gene: TRBJ2-6
abundance: many
CDR3nt: TGTGCCAGCACCGAGAGTGGGGCCAACGTCCTGACTTTC
CDR3aa: CASTESGANVLTF